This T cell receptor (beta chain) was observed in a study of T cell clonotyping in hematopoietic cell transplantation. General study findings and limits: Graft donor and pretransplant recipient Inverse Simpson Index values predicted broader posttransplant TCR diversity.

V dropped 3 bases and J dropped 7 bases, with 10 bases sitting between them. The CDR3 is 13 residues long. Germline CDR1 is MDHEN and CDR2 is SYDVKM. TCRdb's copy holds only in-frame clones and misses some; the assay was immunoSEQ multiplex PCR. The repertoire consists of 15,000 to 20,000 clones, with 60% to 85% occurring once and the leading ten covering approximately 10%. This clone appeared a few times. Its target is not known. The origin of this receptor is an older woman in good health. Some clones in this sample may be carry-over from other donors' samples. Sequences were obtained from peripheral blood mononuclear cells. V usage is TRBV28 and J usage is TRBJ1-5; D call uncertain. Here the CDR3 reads CASSLLSGQPQHF. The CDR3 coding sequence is TGTGCCAGCAGTTTGCTAAGTGGGCAGCCCCAGCATTTT.